The 19 T cell receptor beta chains presented below share a single source sample, sequenced in a study of blood T cell repertoires in COVID-19. TCRdb keeps only in-frame clones here, not all; method: immunoSEQ multiplex PCR. Of approximately 290,000 clones listed, about four fifths are singletons. Sequencing was performed on peripheral blood. The receptors here all came from a person in their 70s with COVID-19, enrolled during active disease.

The V gene is TRBV6-2 or TRBV6-3, the J gene TRBJ2-3; 12 nucleotides match TRBD2. Germline trimming cut 6 bases from V and 1 base from J; bases unmatched to any gene: 2. Per germline, CDR1 MNHEY and CDR2 SVGEGT. This CDR3 comprises 15 residues. The CDR3 loop is CASSRTSGGTDTQYF. Here the CDR3 DNA reads TGTGCCAGCAGCAGGACTAGCGGGGGCACAGATACGCAGTATTTT.

V usage is TRBV7-8 and J usage is TRBJ2-7; 9 bases are a match to TRBD1. V gave up 5 bases and J gave up 2 bases; unmatched junction bases: 7. This CDR3 has 15 residues. In germline, CDR1 is SGHVS, CDR2 FQNEAQ. The CDR3 spells CASSGRGTGTYEQYF. In DNA, the CDR3 is TGTGCCAGCAGCGGTCGGGGGACAGGGACCTACGAGCAGTACTTC. Based on the CDR3 plus reference TRBV7-8 and TRBJ2-7, the full variable domain is GAGVSQSPRYKVAKRGQDVALRCDPISGHVSLFWYQQALGQGPEFLTYFQNEAQLDKSGLPSDRFFAERPEGSVSTLKIQRTQQEDSAVYLCASSGRGTGTYEQYFGPGTRLTVT.

The J gene is TRBJ2-2, the V gene TRBV11-2, with D tentatively TRBD1 (6 bases). The CDR3 extends over 15 amino acids. The germline V gene encodes CDR1 SGHAT and CDR2 FQNNGV. V shed 4 bases and J shed 4 bases, with 13 bases lying between them. The CDR3 region has the DNA TGTGCCAGCAGCTCTCAAACAGGGTTCACCGGGGAGCTGTTTTTT. Protein: CASSSQTGFTGELFF.

J is TRBJ1-2 and V is TRBV19; D may be TRBD1 (5 bases). This CDR3 contains 15 residues. The germline gives CDR1 LNHDA, CDR2 SQIVND (reference sequence). The germline V and J ends were trimmed by 6 bases and 7 bases, with 21 bases remaining between them. The CDR3 loop is CASSTPVSARAGYTF. CDR3 DNA sequence: TGTGCCAGTAGCACCCCCGTGAGCGCCAGGGCTGGCTACACCTTC.

The chain joins TRBV27 to TRBJ1-1, with 7 bases aligning to TRBD1. Germline lookup yields CDR1 MNHEY and CDR2 SMNVEV (reference sequence). The V segment lost 6 bases and the J segment 0 bases; nucleotides outside the gene matches: 13. This CDR3 contains 17 residues. The DNA of the CDR3 is TGTGCCAGCAGCCGTCTCCCAGGGGGGACCATGAACACTGAAGCTTTCTTT. This encodes CASSRLPGGTMNTEAFF.

This chain connects TRBV21-1 to TRBJ2-2; the DNA was not used to check the table's D call, TRBD1. TRBV21-1 is classified as a pseudogene. The CDR3 totals 17 residues. CDR3 protein: CASSKIRAGGRTGELFF. CDR3 nucleotide sequence: TGTGCCAGCAGCAAGATTAGGGCAGGGGGCCGGACCGGGGAGCTGTTTTTT.

The chain has TRBV30 and TRBJ1-4; 10 nucleotides match TRBD1. The germline CDR1 and CDR2 sequences are GTSNPN and SVGIG (reference sequence). The CDR3 runs to 14 residues. The junction had 6 bases not matched to a gene; V was cut back by 5 bases and J by 6 bases. CDR3 DNA sequence: TGTGCCTGGTCACGGACAGGGGGTTATGAAAAACTGTTTTTT. Amino acid sequence: CAWSRTGGYEKLFF.

The rearrangement uses TRBV24-1 and TRBJ2-2, with D maybe TRBD1 (5 bases). The V gene's germline CDR1 is KGHDR and CDR2 SFDVKD. Trimming removed 2 bases from V and 4 bases from J, with 13 bases in between. This CDR3 is built from 16 residues. As DNA, the CDR3 is TGTGCCACCAGTGATTGGGCAGGGCCTTTCACCGGGGAGCTGTTTTTT. Translation: CATSDWAGPFTGELFF.

The rearrangement uses TRBV3-1 (or the pseudogene TRBV3-2) and TRBJ2-5, with D possibly matching TRBD1 (5 bases). The CDR3 spans 15 residues. Trimming removed 1 base from V and 2 bases from J, with 11 bases in between. Germline values: CDR1 LGHDT, CDR2 YNNKEL (reference sequence). Here the CDR3 DNA reads TGTGCCAGCAGCCAAGGCGGCAGGGCACAAGAGACCCAGTACTTC. Protein sequence: CASSQGGRAQETQYF.

This chain uses TRBV6-5 with TRBJ2-7; D perhaps matches TRBD1 (6 bases). Trimming pared 8 bases from V and 4 bases from J, leaving 21 bases between. This CDR3 region has 15 residues. In germline, CDR1 is MNHEY, CDR2 SVGAGI. CDR3 protein: CASAYRDLPAYEQYF. The CDR3 DNA is TGTGCCAGCGCTTACAGGGACCTCCCCGCTTACGAGCAGTACTTC.

The chain has TRBV5-6 and TRBJ2-1; no definite D call. Trimming cost V 5 bases and J 0 bases, with 12 bases left between them. The length of the CDR3 is 15 residues. CDR1 and CDR2 from the germline V gene are SGHDT and YYEEEE. CDR3 residues: CASRTDINSYNEQFF. DNA for the CDR3: TGTGCCAGCAGAACCGACATAAACTCCTACAATGAGCAGTTCTTC.

V and J are TRBV24-1 and TRBJ2-2; 10 bases match TRBD1. V dropped 2 bases and J dropped 3; count of bases not matched to a gene: 8. The germline gives CDR1 KGHDR, CDR2 SFDVKD. This CDR3 comprises 18 residues. The CDR3 is CATSDSTGGQPDTGELFF. DNA for the CDR3: TGTGCCACCAGTGATTCGACAGGGGGCCAGCCGGACACCGGGGAGCTGTTTTTT.

The chain joins TRBV14 to TRBJ2-5; D possibly corresponds to TRBD2 (5 bases). V lost 2 bases to trimming and J lost 5 bases, with 12 bases between them. The CDR3 is 14 amino acids. Germline CDR1 reads SGHDN; CDR2 reads FVKESK. The CDR3 loop is CASSQLEGWETQYF. The CDR3 nucleotides read TGTGCCAGCAGCCAACTTGAGGGTTGGGAGACCCAGTACTTC.

The V call is TRBV2, the J call TRBJ2-5; 12 nucleotides match TRBD2. The CDR3 is 17 residues long. The V segment lost 3 bases and the J segment 5 bases; nucleotides outside the gene matches: 10. The germline V gene encodes CDR1 SNHLY and CDR2 FYNNEI. The CDR3 sequence: CASSDVILAGGVETQYF. The CDR3 DNA follows: TGTGCCAGCAGTGATGTTATTCTAGCGGGGGGGGTGGAGACCCAGTACTTC.

This sequence joins TRBV19 and TRBJ2-2; 7 nucleotides agree with TRBD1. CDR1 LNHDA and CDR2 SQIVND come from the germline V gene (reference sequence). V gave up 3 bases and J gave up 1 base; unmatched junction bases: 2. This CDR3 contains 15 residues. The CDR3 loop is CASSIRGLNTGELFF. CDR3 DNA: TGTGCCAGTAGTATTAGGGGGCTGAACACCGGGGAGCTGTTTTTT.

This clone has just a few counts. J is TRBJ1-5 and V is TRBV28; D is unresolved. V lost 5 bases and J lost 7, with 9 bases in between. The germline CDR1 and CDR2 sequences are MDHEN and SYDVKM. There are 12 residues in the CDR3. CDR3 in DNA: TGTGCCAGCAGTCCCCCCGCGCAGCCCCAGCATTTT. This encodes CASSPPAQPQHF.

This clone was observed once. V and J are TRBV27 and TRBJ1-5, with D perhaps TRBD1 (5 bases). CDR3 length: 14 amino acids. V shed 1 base and J shed 5 bases, with 9 bases lying between them. Germline V gives CDR1 MNHEY, CDR2 SMNVEV (reference sequence). CDR3 DNA sequence: TGTGCCAGCAGTTTATTAGGGGTACATCAGCCCCAGCATTTT. Translating it yields CASSLLGVHQPQHF.

CDR3 sequence: CASSLGTGSYTGELFF. As DNA, the CDR3 is TGTGCCAGCAGCTTAGGGACAGGGTCGTACACCGGGGAGCTGTTTTTT. The V and J genes are TRBV5-4 and TRBJ2-2; 9 bases match TRBD1. The V and J ends lost 2 bases and 3 bases, in that order; junction bases with no gene match: 5. Looked up from germline, CDR1 is SGHNT and CDR2 is YYREEE (reference sequence). The CDR3 is 16 residues long.

This clone was counted between two and nine times. The rearrangement uses TRBV29-1 and TRBJ2-5, with 10 bases identical to TRBD1. CDR1 and CDR2 from the germline V gene are SQVTM and ANQGSEA. The trim removed 1 base at V and 7 bases at J, leaving 9 bases unmatched. This CDR3 is 15 amino acids long. CDR3 sequence: CSVEAGQGILGTQYF. The CDR3 bases are TGCAGCGTTGAAGCGGGACAGGGGATCCTCGGGACCCAGTACTTC.